This record concerns one TCR beta chain sequence. The source of the sample is a study of cytomegalovirus exposure and HLA in healthy donors. Whole-study context: An analysis done earlier identified around 100 million unique TCR beta sequences from 200 million or so T cells. Drawn from HLA-typed donors, 83 million or so unique TCRs were held in an early data release.

CDR1 and CDR2 from the germline V gene are SGHDT and YYEEEE. This CDR3 is built from 14 residues. The ends lost 5 bases at V and 4 bases at J; junction bases unmatched: 8. Researchers ran the PCR with 60 Vbeta and 13 Jbeta primers. Generated by immunoSEQ multiplex PCR, the TCRdb table keeps only in-frame clones and is missing some. The table shows about 270,000 clones, with around 65% occurring only once. This receptor was taken from a female donor in good health and CMV-seronegative. The rearrangement links TRBV5-6 to TRBJ1-2; 7 positions agree with TRBD1. The sequenced sample was PBMCs. The CDR3 DNA reads as TGTGCCAGCAGTAAGCTAAGGGGGCTCTATGGCTACACCTTC. Amino acids: CASSKLRGLYGYTF. Full variable domain (rest looked up from reference TRBV5-6 and TRBJ1-2): DAGVTQSPTHLIKTRGQQVTLRCSPKSGHDTVSWYQQALGQGPQFIFQYYEEEERQRGNFPDRFSGHQFPNYSSELNVNALLLGDSALYLCASSKLRGLYGYTFGSGTRLTVV.